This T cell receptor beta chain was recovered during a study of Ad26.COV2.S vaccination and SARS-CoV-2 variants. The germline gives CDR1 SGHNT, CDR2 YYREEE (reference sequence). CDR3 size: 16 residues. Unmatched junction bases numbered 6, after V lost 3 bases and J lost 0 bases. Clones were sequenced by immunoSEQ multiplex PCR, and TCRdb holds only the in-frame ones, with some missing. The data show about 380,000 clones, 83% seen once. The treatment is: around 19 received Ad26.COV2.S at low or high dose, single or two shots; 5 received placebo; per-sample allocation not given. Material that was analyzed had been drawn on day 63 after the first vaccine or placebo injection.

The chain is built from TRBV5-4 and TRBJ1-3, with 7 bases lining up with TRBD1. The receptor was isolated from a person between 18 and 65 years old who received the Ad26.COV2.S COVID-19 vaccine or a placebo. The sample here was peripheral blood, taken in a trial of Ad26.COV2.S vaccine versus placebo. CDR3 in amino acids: CASSSGTAISGNTIYF. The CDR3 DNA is TGTGCCAGCAGCTCGGGGACAGCCATCTCTGGAAACACCATATATTTT.